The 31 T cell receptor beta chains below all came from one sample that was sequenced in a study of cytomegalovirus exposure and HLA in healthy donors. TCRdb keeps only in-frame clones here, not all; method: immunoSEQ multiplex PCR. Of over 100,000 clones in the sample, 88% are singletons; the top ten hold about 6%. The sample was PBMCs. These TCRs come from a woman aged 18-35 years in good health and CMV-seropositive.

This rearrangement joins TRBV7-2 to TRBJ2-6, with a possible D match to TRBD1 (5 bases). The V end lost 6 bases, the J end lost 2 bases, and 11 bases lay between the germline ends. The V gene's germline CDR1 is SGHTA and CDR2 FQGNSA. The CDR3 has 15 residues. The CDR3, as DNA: TGTGCCAGCAGTTCTCAGGGTACTGGGGCCAACGTCCTGACTTTC. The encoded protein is CASSSQGTGANVLTF.

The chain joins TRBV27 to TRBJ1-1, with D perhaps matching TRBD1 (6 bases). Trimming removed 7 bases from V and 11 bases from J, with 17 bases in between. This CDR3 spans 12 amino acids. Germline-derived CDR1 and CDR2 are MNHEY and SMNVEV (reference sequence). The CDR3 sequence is CASIIPGHTAFF. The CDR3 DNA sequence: TGTGCCAGCATTATTCCGGGACACACGGCTTTCTTT.

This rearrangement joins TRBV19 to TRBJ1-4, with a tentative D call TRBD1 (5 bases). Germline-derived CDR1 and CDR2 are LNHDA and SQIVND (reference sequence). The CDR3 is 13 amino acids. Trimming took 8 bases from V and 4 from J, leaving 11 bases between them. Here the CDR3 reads CASHRLDNEKLFF. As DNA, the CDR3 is TGTGCCAGTCACAGGTTAGATAATGAAAAACTGTTTTTT.

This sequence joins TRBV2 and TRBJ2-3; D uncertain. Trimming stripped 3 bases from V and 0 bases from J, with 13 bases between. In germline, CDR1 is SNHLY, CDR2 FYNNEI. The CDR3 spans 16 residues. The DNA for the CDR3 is TGTGCCAGCAGTGACAGCATAGAGACTAGCACAGATACGCAGTATTTT. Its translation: CASSDSIETSTDTQYF.

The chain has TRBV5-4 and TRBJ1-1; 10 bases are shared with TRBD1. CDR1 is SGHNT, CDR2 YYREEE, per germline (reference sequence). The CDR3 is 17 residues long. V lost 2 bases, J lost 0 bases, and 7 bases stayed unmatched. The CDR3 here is CASSLTGTGELNTEAFF. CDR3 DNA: TGTGCCAGCAGCTTAACCGGGACAGGGGAGTTGAACACTGAAGCTTTCTTT.

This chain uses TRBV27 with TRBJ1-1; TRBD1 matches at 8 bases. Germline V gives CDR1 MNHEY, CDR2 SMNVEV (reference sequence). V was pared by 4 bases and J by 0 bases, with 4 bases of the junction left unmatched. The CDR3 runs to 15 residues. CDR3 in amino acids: CASSSWTGMNTEAFF. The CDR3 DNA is TGTGCCAGCAGTTCATGGACAGGGATGAACACTGAAGCTTTCTTT.

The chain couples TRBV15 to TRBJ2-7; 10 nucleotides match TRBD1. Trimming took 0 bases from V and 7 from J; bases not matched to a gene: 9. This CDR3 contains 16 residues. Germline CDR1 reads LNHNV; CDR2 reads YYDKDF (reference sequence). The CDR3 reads CATSRDPGQGSVEQYF. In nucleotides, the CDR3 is TGTGCCACCAGCAGAGATCCGGGACAGGGGTCGGTGGAGCAGTACTTC.

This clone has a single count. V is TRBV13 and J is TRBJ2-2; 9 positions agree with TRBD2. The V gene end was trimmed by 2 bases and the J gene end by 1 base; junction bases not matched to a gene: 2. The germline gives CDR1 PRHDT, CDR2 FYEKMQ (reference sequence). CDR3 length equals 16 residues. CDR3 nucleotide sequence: TGTGCCAGCAGCTTATGGCGGGGGGGGAACACCGGGGAGCTGTTTTTT. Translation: CASSLWRGGNTGELFF.

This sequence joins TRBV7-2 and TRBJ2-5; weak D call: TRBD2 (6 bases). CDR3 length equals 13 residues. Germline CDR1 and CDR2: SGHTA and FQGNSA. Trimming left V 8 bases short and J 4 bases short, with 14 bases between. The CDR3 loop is CASARGNSETQYF. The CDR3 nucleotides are TGTGCCAGCGCGCGCGGGAATTCAGAGACCCAGTACTTC.

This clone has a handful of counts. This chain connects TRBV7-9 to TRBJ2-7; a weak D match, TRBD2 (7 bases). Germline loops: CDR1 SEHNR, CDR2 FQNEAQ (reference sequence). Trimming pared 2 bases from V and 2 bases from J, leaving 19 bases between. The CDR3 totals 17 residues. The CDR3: CASSLTLGGGPTYEQYF. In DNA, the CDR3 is TGTGCCAGCAGCTTAACTTTGGGAGGGGGGCCCACCTACGAGCAGTACTTC.

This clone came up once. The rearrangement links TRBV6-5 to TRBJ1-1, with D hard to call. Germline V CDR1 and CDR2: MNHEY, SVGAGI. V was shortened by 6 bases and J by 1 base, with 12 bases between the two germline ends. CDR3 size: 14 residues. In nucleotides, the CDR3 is TGTGCCAGCAGACGAAGTACAGCGAACACTGAAGCTTTCTTT. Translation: CASRRSTANTEAFF.

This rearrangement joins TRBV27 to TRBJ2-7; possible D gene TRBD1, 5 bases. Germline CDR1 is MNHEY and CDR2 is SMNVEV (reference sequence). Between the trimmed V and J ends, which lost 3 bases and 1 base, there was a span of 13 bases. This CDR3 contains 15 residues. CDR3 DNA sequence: TGTGCCAGCAGTTTTAGGCCCCAGGGATCCTACGAGCAGTACTTC. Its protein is CASSFRPQGSYEQYF.

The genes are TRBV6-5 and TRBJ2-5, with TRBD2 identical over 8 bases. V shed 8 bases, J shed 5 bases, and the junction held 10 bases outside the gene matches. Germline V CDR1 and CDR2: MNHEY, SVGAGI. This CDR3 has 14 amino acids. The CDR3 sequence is CASVGGGSLETQYF. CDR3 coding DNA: TGTGCCAGCGTTGGCGGGGGGAGCTTGGAGACCCAGTACTTC.

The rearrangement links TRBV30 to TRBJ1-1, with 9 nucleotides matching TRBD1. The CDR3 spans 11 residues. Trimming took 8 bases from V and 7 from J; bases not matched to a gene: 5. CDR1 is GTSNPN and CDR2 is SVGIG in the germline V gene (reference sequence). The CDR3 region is CAGTGGFEAFF. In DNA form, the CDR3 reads TGTGCCGGTACAGGGGGCTTTGAAGCTTTCTTT.

The CDR3 region has the DNA TGTGCCAGCAGACGGGTGGACAACTCTGGAAACACCATATATTTT. Protein sequence: CASRRVDNSGNTIYF. The chain uses TRBV6-5 and TRBJ1-3, with D tentatively TRBD1 (5 bases). Trimming shortened V by 6 bases and J by 0 bases, and 12 bases separated the two germline ends. The V gene's germline CDR1 is MNHEY and CDR2 SVGAGI. CDR3 length equals 15 residues.

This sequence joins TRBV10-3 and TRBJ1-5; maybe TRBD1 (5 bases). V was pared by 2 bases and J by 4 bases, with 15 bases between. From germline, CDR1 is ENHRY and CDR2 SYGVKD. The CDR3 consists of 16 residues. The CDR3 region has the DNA TGTGCCATCAGTGAGATGGGAAGGGGAGGAAATCAGCCCCAGCATTTT. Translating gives CAISEMGRGGNQPQHF.

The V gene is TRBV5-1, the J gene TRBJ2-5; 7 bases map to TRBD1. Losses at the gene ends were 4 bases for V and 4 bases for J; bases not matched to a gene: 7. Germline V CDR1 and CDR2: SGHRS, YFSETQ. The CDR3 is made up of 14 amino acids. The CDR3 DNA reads TGCGCCAGCAGCGGTGGGGACAGCACAGAGACCCAGTACTTC. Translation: CASSGGDSTETQYF.

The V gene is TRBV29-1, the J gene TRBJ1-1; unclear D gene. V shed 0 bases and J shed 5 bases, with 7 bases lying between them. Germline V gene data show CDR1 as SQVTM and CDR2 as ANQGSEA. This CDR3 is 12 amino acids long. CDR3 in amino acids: CSVEDPGTEAFF. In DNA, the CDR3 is TGCAGCGTTGAAGACCCGGGAACTGAAGCTTTCTTT.

The CDR3 nucleotides are TGTGCCTGGCAGACTAGCGGGAGCCGGGGTTCCTACAATGAGCAGTTCTTC. Translated: CAWQTSGSRGSYNEQFF. This chain connects TRBV30 to TRBJ2-1, with 12 bases lining up with TRBD2. Germline CDR1 and CDR2: GTSNPN and SVGIG (reference sequence). Germline trimming cut 5 bases from V and 1 base from J; bases unmatched to any gene: 9. The CDR3 loop spans 17 amino acids.

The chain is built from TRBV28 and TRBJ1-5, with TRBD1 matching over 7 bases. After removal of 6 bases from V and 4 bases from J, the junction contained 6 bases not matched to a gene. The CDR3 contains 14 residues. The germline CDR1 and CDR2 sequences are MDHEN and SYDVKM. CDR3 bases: TGTGCCAGCAGAAATACACAGGGGAATCAGCCCCAGCATTTT. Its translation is CASRNTQGNQPQHF.

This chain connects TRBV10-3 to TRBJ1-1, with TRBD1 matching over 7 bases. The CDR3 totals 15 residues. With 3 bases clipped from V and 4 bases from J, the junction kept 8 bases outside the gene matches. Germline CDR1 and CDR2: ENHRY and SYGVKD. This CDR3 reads CAISDTGAPTTEAFF. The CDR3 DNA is TGTGCCATCAGTGACACAGGGGCTCCCACCACTGAAGCTTTCTTT.

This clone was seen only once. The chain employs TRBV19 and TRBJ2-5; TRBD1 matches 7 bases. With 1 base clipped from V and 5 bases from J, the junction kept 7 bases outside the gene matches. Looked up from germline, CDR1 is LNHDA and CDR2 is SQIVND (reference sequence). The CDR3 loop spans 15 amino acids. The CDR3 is CASSIVTGSRETQYF. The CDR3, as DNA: TGTGCCAGTAGTATAGTGACAGGGTCTAGGGAGACCCAGTACTTC. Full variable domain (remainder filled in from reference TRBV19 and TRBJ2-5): DGGITQSPKYLFRKEGQNVTLSCEQNLNHDAMYWYRQDPGQGLRLIYYSQIVNDFQKGDIAEGYSVSREKKESFPLTVTSAQKNPTAFYLCASSIVTGSRETQYFGPGTRLLVL.

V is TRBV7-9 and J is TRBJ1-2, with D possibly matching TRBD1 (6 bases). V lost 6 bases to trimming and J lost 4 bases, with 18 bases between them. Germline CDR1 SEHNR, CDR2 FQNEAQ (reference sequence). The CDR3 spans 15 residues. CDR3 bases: TGTGCCAGCAGTTCAAGCGGGGGGCTGACCTATGGCTACACCTTC. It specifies CASSSSGGLTYGYTF.

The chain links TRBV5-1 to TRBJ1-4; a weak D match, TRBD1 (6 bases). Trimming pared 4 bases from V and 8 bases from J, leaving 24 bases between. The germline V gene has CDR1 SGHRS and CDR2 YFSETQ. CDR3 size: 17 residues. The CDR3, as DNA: TGCGCCAGCAGCCTGGGCACAGGACAGCATCACGGGGAAAAACTGTTTTTT. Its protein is CASSLGTGQHHGEKLFF. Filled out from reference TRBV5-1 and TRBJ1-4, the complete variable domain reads KAGVTQTPRYLIKTRGQQVTLSCSPISGHRSVSWYQQTPGQGLQFLFEYFSETQRNKGNFPGRFSGRQFSNSRSEMNVSTLELGDSALYLCASSLGTGQHHGEKLFFGSGTQLSVL.

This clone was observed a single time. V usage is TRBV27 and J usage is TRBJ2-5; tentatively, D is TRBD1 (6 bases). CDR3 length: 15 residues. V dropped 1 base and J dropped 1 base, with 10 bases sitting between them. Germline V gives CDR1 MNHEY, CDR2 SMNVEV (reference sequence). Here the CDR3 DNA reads TGTGCCAGCAGTTTATGGGCAGGGGCCCAAGAGACCCAGTACTTC. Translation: CASSLWAGAQETQYF.

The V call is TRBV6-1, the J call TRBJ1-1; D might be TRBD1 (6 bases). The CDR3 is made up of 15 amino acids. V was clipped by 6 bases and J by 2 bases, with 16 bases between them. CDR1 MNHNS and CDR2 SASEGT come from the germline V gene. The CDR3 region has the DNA TGTGCCAGCAGGGAAAGGACAGAATATAACACTGAAGCTTTCTTT. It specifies CASRERTEYNTEAFF.

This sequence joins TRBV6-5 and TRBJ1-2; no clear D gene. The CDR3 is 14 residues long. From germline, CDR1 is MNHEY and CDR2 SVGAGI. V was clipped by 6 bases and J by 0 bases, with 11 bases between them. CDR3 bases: TGTGCCAGCAGACCAGGATCAGCTAACTATGGCTACACCTTC. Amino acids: CASRPGSANYGYTF.

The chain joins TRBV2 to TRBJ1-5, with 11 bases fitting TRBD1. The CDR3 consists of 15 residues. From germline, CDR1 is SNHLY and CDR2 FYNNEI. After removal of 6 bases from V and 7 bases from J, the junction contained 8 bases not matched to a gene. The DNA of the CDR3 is TGTGCCAGCAGGGGGGACAGGGGGAACGGCCAGCCCCAGCATTTT. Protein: CASRGDRGNGQPQHF.

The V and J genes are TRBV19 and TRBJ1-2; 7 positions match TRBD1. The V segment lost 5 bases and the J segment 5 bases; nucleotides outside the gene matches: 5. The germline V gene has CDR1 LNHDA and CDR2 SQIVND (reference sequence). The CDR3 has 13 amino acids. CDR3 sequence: CASSRDREYGYTF. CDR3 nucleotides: TGTGCCAGTAGTCGGGACAGAGAGTATGGCTACACCTTC.

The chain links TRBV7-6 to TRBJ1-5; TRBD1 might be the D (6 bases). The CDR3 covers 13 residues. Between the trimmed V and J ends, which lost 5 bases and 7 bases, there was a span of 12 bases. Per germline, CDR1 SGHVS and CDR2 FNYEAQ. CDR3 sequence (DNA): TGTGCCAGCAGCCGGGACAACCGACAGCCCCAGCATTTT. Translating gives CASSRDNRQPQHF.

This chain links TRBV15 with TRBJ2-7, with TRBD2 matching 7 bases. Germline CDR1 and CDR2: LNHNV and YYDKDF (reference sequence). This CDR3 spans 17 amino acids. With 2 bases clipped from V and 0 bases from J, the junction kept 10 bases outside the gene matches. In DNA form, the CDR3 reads TGTGCCACCAGCAGACGCTCTGGGGCTAGCGGCTCCTACGAGCAGTACTTC. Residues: CATSRRSGASGSYEQYF.